Sequencing of this T cell receptor beta chain was carried out in a study of T cell responses to AZD1222 COVID-19 vaccine. Points from the study as a whole: Per reports, nearly half of all spike-specific TCRs target regions that are unmutated in variants.

Germline V gives CDR1 MNHEY, CDR2 SVGAGI. Trimming left V 0 bases short and J 1 base short, with 3 bases between. This CDR3 contains 14 residues. As concerns this clone: Its target is not known.

Profiling relied on immunoSEQ multiplex PCR, and the TCRdb table lists in-frame clones only, not all of them. The table has under 150,000 clones, around 90% seen once. The origin of this receptor is an adult who received the AZD1222 COVID-19 vaccine. V gene TRBV6-5 combines with J gene TRBJ2-2; D unresolved. The sample was peripheral blood, taken 28 days after the second AZD1222 dose. CDR3 nucleotides: TGTGCCAGCAGTTACTCGCTGAACACCGGGGAGCTGTTTTTT. The encoded protein is CASSYSLNTGELFF.